This T cell receptor (beta chain) is from a study of STAT5B mutations in CD4+ large granular lymphocyte leukemia. The germline V gene has CDR1 SGHTA and CDR2 FQGNSA. V shed 4 bases and J shed 16 bases, with 17 bases lying between them. The CDR3 length is 12 residues. Data came from immunoSEQ multiplex PCR; TCRdb stores just in-frame clones and leaves some out. The profile shows tens of thousands of clones, 74% of them singletons. Comments on this clone: The antigen is unknown.

Findings and caveats of the study: Main leukemic clonotypes were patient-specific, but about 26% appeared at low frequency elsewhere.

Sequencing used CD4+ T cells from blood buffy coats. The rearrangement links TRBV7-2 to TRBJ1-3, with D possibly matching TRBD1 (6 bases). This TCR came from a human donor in good health. CDR3 coding DNA: TGTGCCAGCAGCTCGACAGGCCCCGGCGTCTATTTT. Its protein is CASSSTGPGVYF.